Presented here are 11 T cell receptor beta chains from one specimen sequenced in a study of blood T cell repertoires in COVID-19. Libraries were prepared by immunoSEQ multiplex PCR; TCRdb keeps only in-frame clonotypes and omits some of them. The data show approximately 280,000 clones, with 90% seen just once and 1.5% to 2% held by the top ten. The sequencing input was PBMCs or T cells enriched from blood (not recorded which). The receptor source for this set is a woman under 30 with acute COVID-19.

The chain is built from TRBV18 and TRBJ1-5; 7 bases match TRBD1. There are 15 residues in the CDR3. V was clipped by 3 bases and J by 2 bases; unmatched bases: 4. Germline CDR1 KGHSH, CDR2 LQKENI. CDR3 amino acids: CASSPDGQGNQPQHF. CDR3 nucleotide sequence: TGTGCCAGCTCACCCGACGGACAGGGCAATCAGCCCCAGCATTTT.

The chain joins TRBV6-5 to TRBJ2-1, with 8 bases fitting TRBD1. Trimming took 6 bases from V and 3 from J; bases not matched to a gene: 7. Germline CDR1 and CDR2: MNHEY and SVGAGI. The CDR3 covers 15 residues. This chain's CDR3 is CASSLSGTGYNEQFF. In DNA, the CDR3 is TGTGCCAGCAGCCTTTCCGGGACAGGCTACAATGAGCAGTTCTTC.

This chain links TRBV12-3 or TRBV12-4 with TRBJ1-1; 11 bases are a match to TRBD1. CDR3 length: 13 amino acids. V shed 1 base, J shed 11 bases, and the junction held 3 bases outside the gene matches. Here the CDR3 DNA reads TGTGCCAGCAGTTTAGAGGACAGGGGGCGGGCTTTCTTT. This sequence encodes CASSLEDRGRAFF.

This clone has only a few counts. The rearrangement uses TRBV7-9 and TRBJ1-1; D possibly corresponds to TRBD1 (6 bases). The CDR3 sequence is 12 residues long. Germline CDR1 SEHNR, CDR2 FQNEAQ (reference sequence). Between the trimmed V and J ends, which lost 4 bases and 10 bases, there was a span of 13 bases. The CDR3 nucleotides read TGTGCCAGCAGCTACTACAGGGACGGAGCTTTCTTT. Translation gives CASSYYRDGAFF.

The V call is TRBV20-1, the J call TRBJ2-1; D gene uncertain. The V gene's germline CDR1 is DFQATT and CDR2 SNEGSKA (reference sequence). CDR3 size: 15 residues. Trimming stripped 3 bases from V and 3 bases from J, with 15 bases between. CDR3 sequence (DNA): TGCAGTGCTAGTCGGCCGGGTTCCATCTACAATGAGCAGTTCTTC. Amino acid sequence: CSASRPGSIYNEQFF.

This rearrangement joins TRBV6-2 or TRBV6-3 to TRBJ1-1, with D possibly TRBD1 on 5 matching bases. There are 14 residues in the CDR3. Deletions cut 3 bases from V and 4 bases from J, with 12 bases between. Germline V gene sequence: CDR1 MNHEY, CDR2 SVGEGT. CDR3 coding DNA: TGTGCCAGCAGTTATCGGGGGGAGAGCACTGAAGCTTTCTTT. Its protein is CASSYRGESTEAFF.

This chain uses TRBV7-2 with TRBJ1-4, with D possibly TRBD1 on 5 matching bases. The CDR3 contains 18 residues. V lost 0 bases to trimming and J lost 10 bases, with 24 bases between them. In germline, CDR1 is SGHTA, CDR2 FQGNSA. The CDR3: CASSLAPSNQGKSGKLFF. The CDR3 DNA sequence: TGTGCCAGCAGCTTAGCGCCGTCCAATCAGGGTAAATCCGGAAAACTGTTTTTT.

This rearrangement joins TRBV15 to TRBJ1-1; D gene unclear. From germline, CDR1 is LNHNV and CDR2 YYDKDF (reference sequence). This CDR3 is built from 13 residues. V lost 3 bases and J lost 8, with 13 bases in between. As DNA, the CDR3 is TGTGCCACCAGCAGTATGGGGAGCTGGGAAGCTTTCTTT. Amino acids: CATSSMGSWEAFF.

The chain uses TRBV19 and TRBJ2-1; TRBD2 matches 10 bases. V was pared by 11 bases and J by 2 bases, with 3 bases of the junction left unmatched. The germline CDR1 and CDR2 sequences are LNHDA and SQIVND (reference sequence). This CDR3 has 13 residues. The CDR3 here is CAVGTSAYNEQFF. The DNA of the CDR3 is TGTGCCGTCGGGACTAGCGCCTACAATGAGCAGTTCTTC.

The V gene is TRBV28, the J gene TRBJ2-3; D is perhaps TRBD2 (6 bases). This CDR3 is built from 14 residues. With 7 bases removed from V and 0 bases from J, the gap between germline ends came to 11 bases. Germline CDR1 MDHEN, CDR2 SYDVKM. For the CDR3, the DNA is TGTGCCAGCACCATGGGGAGGAGCACAGATACGCAGTATTTT. Its translation: CASTMGRSTDTQYF.

This clone has just one count. This rearrangement joins TRBV2 to TRBJ2-3; maybe TRBD2 (7 bases). The CDR3 runs to 15 residues. The germline V gene has CDR1 SNHLY and CDR2 FYNNEI. V was cut by 6 bases and J by 4 bases, with 17 bases left in between. The CDR3 nucleotides read TGTGCCAGCAGGGGGGGCGGCGGGAGTGCAGATACGCAGTATTTT. Encoded protein: CASRGGGGSADTQYF.